One and the same sample provided the 10 T cell receptor beta chains below, sequenced in a study of a mutant IDH1 vaccine in newly diagnosed glioma. TCRdb's table, derived via immunoSEQ multiplex PCR, lists solely in-frame clones and lacks some. The table has 110,000 or so clones, around 90% seen once. Their antigens remain unidentified. Noted time point: week 11, during vaccination. In the vaccine, a single dose held 300 ug of the mutant IDH1 20-mer peptide, along with topical imiquimod. The specimen comprised PBMCs, sampled from a glioma patient whose treatment included an IDH1 peptide vaccine. The source is a woman between 45 and 60 years old with glioma.

This chain joins TRBV28 and TRBJ1-2; D is possibly TRBD1 (5 bases). Trimming removed 6 bases at V and 2 bases at J, with 16 bases between. In germline, CDR1 is MDHEN, CDR2 SYDVKM. The CDR3 sequence is 15 residues long. The CDR3 is CASSPQGLGNYGYTF. The CDR3 DNA reads TGTGCCAGCAGCCCTCAGGGCCTGGGGAACTATGGCTACACCTTC.

V gene TRBV4-2 combines with J gene TRBJ2-2; TRBD2 aligns across 11 bases. Germline assignment: CDR1 LGHNA and CDR2 YNFKEQ. CDR3 length equals 17 residues. The trim removed 0 bases at V and 6 bases at J, leaving 6 bases unmatched. The CDR3, as DNA: TGTGCCAGCAGCCAAGATACGCTAGCGGGAGGTCCCGGGGAGCTGTTTTTT. Its protein product is CASSQDTLAGGPGELFF.

This clone has just one count. This chain connects TRBV2 to TRBJ2-5; 8 bases are shared with TRBD1. V shed 3 bases and J 5 bases; nucleotides not matched to a gene: 11. The germline gives CDR1 SNHLY, CDR2 FYNNEI. The CDR3 is 16 residues long. The CDR3 reads CASSESGQARWETQYF. DNA for the CDR3: TGTGCCAGCAGTGAGTCGGGACAGGCCCGTTGGGAGACCCAGTACTTC.

This chain links TRBV7-2 with TRBJ1-1; a possible D gene is TRBD1 (5 bases). The CDR3 is 13 residues long. V was shortened by 5 bases and J by 6 bases, with 13 bases between the two germline ends. The germline gives CDR1 SGHTA, CDR2 FQGNSA. The CDR3 DNA follows: TGTGCCAGCAGCGTTTACGGGGCCTCTGAAGCTTTCTTT. Amino acid sequence: CASSVYGASEAFF. Full variable domain (remainder filled in from reference TRBV7-2 and TRBJ1-1): GAGVSQSPSNKVTEKGKDVELRCDPISGHTALYWYRQSLGQGLEFLIYFQGNSAPDKSGLPSDRFSAERTGGSVSTLTIQRTQQEDSAVYLCASSVYGASEAFFGQGTRLTVV.

This clone appeared a few times. The V and J genes are TRBV9 and TRBJ1-4; no clear D gene. The V end lost 0 bases, the J end lost 8 bases, and 14 bases lay between the germline ends. The germline CDR1 and CDR2 sequences are SGDLS and YYNGEE. The CDR3 length is 15 residues. CDR3 nucleotide sequence: TGTGCCAGCAGCGTAGTGGGCAGCTTTGGGGAAAAACTGTTTTTT. Amino acid sequence: CASSVVGSFGEKLFF.

The chain has TRBV28 and TRBJ2-3; no clear D. Germline V gene data show CDR1 as MDHEN and CDR2 as SYDVKM. Trimming took off 7 bases at V and 3 bases at J, with 11 bases between the two ends. The CDR3 loop spans 13 amino acids. As DNA, the CDR3 is TGTGCCAGCAACCCCGGTCAGACAGATACGCAGTATTTT. This sequence encodes CASNPGQTDTQYF.

Turning to this clone: Within the sample, other DNA sequences also encode this same CDR3. V and J are TRBV19 and TRBJ2-1, with TRBD2 matching over 11 bases. In germline, CDR1 is LNHDA, CDR2 SQIVND (reference sequence). Trimming cost V 3 bases and J 4 bases; bases outside gene matches: 2. This CDR3 has 15 amino acids. CDR3 in DNA: TGTGCCAGTAGTATTGGGACTAGCGGTTACAATGAGCAGTTCTTC. It encodes CASSIGTSGYNEQFF.

V is TRBV5-6 and J is TRBJ1-3; 9 bases line up with TRBD1. With 2 bases clipped from V and 5 bases from J, the junction kept 5 bases outside the gene matches. The germline CDR1 and CDR2 sequences are SGHDT and YYEEEE. The CDR3 totals 15 residues. CDR3 loop: CASSFPGQGRNTIYF. The CDR3 DNA reads TGTGCCAGCAGCTTTCCGGGACAGGGTCGAAACACCATATATTTT.

This chain connects TRBV28 to TRBJ2-3, with a weak D call TRBD2 (6 bases). The CDR3 sequence is 14 residues long. From germline, CDR1 is MDHEN and CDR2 SYDVKM. Between the trimmed V and J ends, which lost 5 bases and 2 bases, there was a span of 11 bases. The CDR3 coding sequence is TGTGCCAGCAGTGACTCGGGGGTCACAGATACGCAGTATTTT. Translated: CASSDSGVTDTQYF.

The chain carries TRBV6-5 and TRBJ1-5; tentatively, D is TRBD1 (6 bases). The CDR3 has 14 amino acids. Germline V gene sequence: CDR1 MNHEY, CDR2 SVGAGI. Trimming took off 0 bases at V and 5 bases at J, with 8 bases between the two ends. CDR3: CASSYSEGDQPQHF. The CDR3 DNA is TGTGCCAGCAGTTACTCGGAGGGGGATCAGCCCCAGCATTTT.